These T cell receptor beta chains were read from a single sample in a study of glioma-infiltrating T cells. Using its own MiXCR run on the multiplex PCR reads, TCRdb lists one record per CDR3 protein. This table holds some 18,000 distinct CDR3 sequences, more than 45% found once. The sequencing input was glioma tissue, nonneoplastic brain tissue, or PBMCs (not recorded which). These receptors originate from a human donor with low-grade glioma or glioblastoma, undergoing nonglioma brain surgery, or in good health (not recorded which). The CDR3 runs from the conserved cysteine through the conserved F or W. Each record gives: D gene, J gene, clone size, V gene, CDR3 protein, CDR3 DNA. D genes are given only for firm matches. The size field is filled for only some rows; it gives once, few, many or a size class.

d_call: TRBD2; j_call: TRBJ2-1; clone_size: .; v_call: TRBV4-1; cdr3_aa: CASSLSGTLFYNEQFF; cdr3_nt: TGCGCCAGCAGCCTGAGCGGGACCCTCTTTTACAATGAGCAGTTCTTC
d_call: .; j_call: TRBJ2-3; clone_size: .; v_call: TRBV6-6; cdr3_aa: CASSFSEDTQYF; cdr3_nt: TGTGCCAGCAGTTTTAGCGAAGATACGCAGTATTTT
d_call: .; j_call: TRBJ2-7; clone_size: .; v_call: TRBV11-2; cdr3_aa: CASSLGGLNEQYF; cdr3_nt: TGTGCCAGCAGCTTGGGGGGGCTCAACGAGCAGTACTTC
d_call: TRBD1; j_call: TRBJ1-4; clone_size: medium-sized; v_call: TRBV25-1; cdr3_aa: CASSEFGQGDEKLFF; cdr3_nt: TGTGCCAGCAGTGAATTCGGACAGGGGGATGAAAAACTGTTTTTT
d_call: .; j_call: TRBJ2-1; clone_size: .; v_call: TRBV6-2/TRBV6-3; cdr3_aa: CASSKFRTYNEQFF; cdr3_nt: TGTGCCAGCAGCAAGTTTAGAACCTACAATGAGCAGTTCTTC
d_call: TRBD1; j_call: TRBJ1-2; clone_size: .; v_call: TRBV9; cdr3_aa: CASSVNKNRGYYGYTF; cdr3_nt: TGTGCCAGCAGCGTAAATAAGAACAGGGGGTACTATGGCTACACCTTC
d_call: TRBD1; j_call: TRBJ2-1; clone_size: .; v_call: TRBV7-9; cdr3_aa: CASISQGYEQFF; cdr3_nt: TGTGCCAGCATATCACAGGGGTATGAGCAGTTCTTC
d_call: TRBD1; j_call: TRBJ1-5; clone_size: .; v_call: TRBV18; cdr3_aa: CASSPNTGDQPQHF; cdr3_nt: TGTGCCAGCTCACCGAATACAGGGGATCAGCCCCAGCATTTT
d_call: .; j_call: TRBJ2-3; clone_size: .; v_call: TRBV20-1; cdr3_aa: CSARKGARMASDTQYF; cdr3_nt: TGCAGTGCTCGAAAAGGAGCGCGGATGGCATCGGATACGCAGTATTTT
d_call: TRBD2; j_call: TRBJ2-1; clone_size: .; v_call: TRBV20-1; cdr3_aa: CSARDPSLAGGPENEQFF; cdr3_nt: TGCAGTGCTAGAGATCCGAGCCTAGCGGGAGGGCCGGAAAATGAGCAGTTCTTC
d_call: .; j_call: TRBJ2-2; clone_size: .; v_call: TRBV19; cdr3_aa: CASSPQVITEELFF; cdr3_nt: TGTGCCAGTAGCCCCCAGGTTATCACCGAGGAGCTGTTTTTT
d_call: .; j_call: TRBJ2-7; clone_size: few; v_call: TRBV5-1; cdr3_aa: CASRSSNEQYF; cdr3_nt: TGCGCCAGCCGAAGTTCGAACGAGCAGTACTTC
d_call: TRBD1; j_call: TRBJ1-2; clone_size: .; v_call: TRBV6-1; cdr3_aa: CAVVWDSGRVVGYTF; cdr3_nt: TGTGCCGTCGTTTGGGACAGCGGAAGGGTGGTTGGCTACACCTTC
d_call: TRBD1; j_call: TRBJ1-1; clone_size: .; v_call: TRBV15; cdr3_aa: CATSRGDRVEAFF; cdr3_nt: TGTGCCACCAGCAGGGGGGACAGAGTTGAAGCTTTCTTT
d_call: .; j_call: TRBJ2-5; clone_size: .; v_call: TRBV6-1; cdr3_aa: CASRQDLAETQYF; cdr3_nt: TGTGCCAGCAGGCAGGACTTAGCAGAGACCCAGTACTTC
d_call: TRBD2; j_call: TRBJ2-7; clone_size: .; v_call: TRBV6-6; cdr3_aa: CASSQMGLANNEQYF; cdr3_nt: TGTGCCAGCAGTCAAATGGGACTAGCCAACAATGAGCAGTACTTC
d_call: .; j_call: TRBJ2-3; clone_size: .; v_call: TRBV20-1; cdr3_aa: CSARASPTDTQYF; cdr3_nt: TGCAGTGCTAGGGCCAGTCCCACAGATACGCAGTATTTT
d_call: .; j_call: TRBJ1-5; clone_size: few; v_call: TRBV18; cdr3_aa: CASSPGGGFGNQPQHF; cdr3_nt: TGTGCCAGCTCACCTGGGGGAGGGTTCGGCAATCAGCCCCAGCATTTT
d_call: .; j_call: TRBJ1-5; clone_size: few; v_call: TRBV27; cdr3_aa: CASSWQGHQPQHF; cdr3_nt: TGTGCCAGCAGTTGGCAGGGACATCAGCCCCAGCATTTT
d_call: TRBD1; j_call: TRBJ2-1; clone_size: .; v_call: TRBV20-1; cdr3_aa: CSAGTGSYEQFF; cdr3_nt: TGCAGTGCCGGGACAGGGAGTTACGAGCAGTTCTTC
d_call: .; j_call: TRBJ2-1; clone_size: medium-sized; v_call: TRBV20-1; cdr3_aa: CSARGGSKQFF; cdr3_nt: TGCAGTGCTAGAGGAGGGAGCAAGCAGTTCTTC
d_call: .; j_call: TRBJ1-4; clone_size: many; v_call: TRBV2; cdr3_aa: CASSEKSPGEKLFF; cdr3_nt: TGTGCCAGCAGTGAGAAGAGTCCTGGTGAAAAACTGTTTTTT
d_call: .; j_call: TRBJ2-7; clone_size: medium-sized; v_call: TRBV27; cdr3_aa: CASSFSGGYEQYF; cdr3_nt: TGTGCCAGCAGTTTTTCTGGGGGATACGAGCAGTACTTC
d_call: .; j_call: TRBJ1-1; clone_size: few; v_call: TRBV6-1; cdr3_aa: CASKAGERSSTEAFF; cdr3_nt: TGTGCCAGCAAGGCGGGGGAAAGGTCGAGCACTGAAGCTTTCTTT
d_call: .; j_call: TRBJ2-5; clone_size: .; v_call: TRBV7-2; cdr3_aa: CASSTDSQETQYF; cdr3_nt: TGTGCCAGCAGCACGGACAGTCAAGAGACCCAGTACTTC
d_call: .; j_call: TRBJ2-2; clone_size: many; v_call: TRBV3-1; cdr3_aa: CASSQYRDRANTGELFF; cdr3_nt: TGTGCCAGCAGCCAATACCGGGACCGAGCGAACACCGGGGAGCTGTTTTTT
d_call: .; j_call: TRBJ2-7; clone_size: .; v_call: TRBV18; cdr3_aa: CASSSPPPYEQYF; cdr3_nt: TGTGCCAGCTCATCACCACCCCCCTACGAGCAGTACTTC
d_call: .; j_call: TRBJ2-2; clone_size: many; v_call: TRBV6-2/TRBV6-3; cdr3_aa: CASSYRQVNTGELFF; cdr3_nt: TGTGCCAGCAGTTACAGACAGGTTAACACCGGGGAGCTGTTTTTT
d_call: .; j_call: TRBJ1-6; clone_size: .; v_call: TRBV5-4; cdr3_aa: CASNAQGDNSPLHF; cdr3_nt: TGTGCCAGCAACGCACAGGGTGATAATTCACCCCTCCACTTT
d_call: TRBD1; j_call: TRBJ2-7; clone_size: .; v_call: TRBV6-6; cdr3_aa: CASSPGQGAGEQYF; cdr3_nt: TGTGCCAGCAGCCCGGGACAGGGGGCAGGAGAGCAGTACTTC
d_call: .; j_call: TRBJ1-5; clone_size: .; v_call: TRBV28; cdr3_aa: CASSYRYNQPQHF; cdr3_nt: TGTGCCAGCAGTTACAGGTATAATCAGCCCCAGCATTTT
d_call: .; j_call: TRBJ1-3; clone_size: .; v_call: TRBV5-1; cdr3_aa: CASSLGSGLSGNTIYF; cdr3_nt: TGCGCCAGCAGCTTGGGTTCAGGGCTTTCTGGAAACACCATATATTTT
d_call: .; j_call: TRBJ2-2; clone_size: .; v_call: TRBV29-1; cdr3_aa: CSVARGGQAGELFF; cdr3_nt: TGCAGCGTTGCTAGAGGGGGGCAAGCCGGGGAGCTGTTTTTT
d_call: .; j_call: TRBJ1-3; clone_size: few; v_call: TRBV6-5; cdr3_aa: CASSNDGASGNTIYF; cdr3_nt: TGTGCCAGCAGCAATGACGGAGCCTCTGGAAACACCATATATTTT
d_call: .; j_call: TRBJ2-3; clone_size: .; v_call: TRBV6-1; cdr3_aa: CASSSADTQYF; cdr3_nt: TGTGCCAGCAGTTCAGCGGATACGCAGTATTTT
d_call: TRBD2; j_call: TRBJ2-1; clone_size: .; v_call: TRBV4-1; cdr3_aa: CASSQSPAGGDEQFF; cdr3_nt: TGCGCCAGCAGCCAATCCCCAGCGGGAGGAGATGAGCAGTTCTTC
d_call: .; j_call: TRBJ2-7; clone_size: .; v_call: TRBV5-1; cdr3_aa: CASSFLQGSYEQYF; cdr3_nt: TGCGCCAGCAGCTTCCTACAGGGTTCCTACGAGCAGTACTTC